This entry lists 32 T cell receptor beta chains sequenced from one sample in a study of shared clonotypes between healthy human individuals. Using immunoSEQ multiplex PCR, the repertoire was profiled, and TCRdb retains in-frame clones only, with some absent. The repertoire holds nearly 1 million clones, with 76% as singletons. The sequenced sample consisted of memory CD4+ T cells sorted from blood. Sample subset: CD45RA-negative fraction. The receptors come from a man aged 18 to 35 in good health.

This chain joins TRBV7-9 and TRBJ2-7, with 10 bases fitting TRBD1. J lost 13 bases, V lost 4 bases, and 10 bases had no gene match. In germline, CDR1 is SEHNR, CDR2 FQNEAQ (reference sequence). The CDR3 runs 13 residues. Here the CDR3 reads CASSSRQGAFKYF. Here the CDR3 DNA reads TGTGCCAGCAGCTCACGACAGGGGGCTTTTAAATACTTC.

This clone was seen only a few times. Other DNA sequences within the sample encode an identical CDR3. As DNA, the CDR3 is TGTGCCAGCCGCACCGACTCTGGGGCCAACGTCCTGACTTTC. It yields the protein CASRTDSGANVLTF. The chain is built from TRBV6-4 and TRBJ2-6; D not certain. V lost 8 bases to trimming and J lost 0 bases, with 8 bases between them. CDR3 length equals 14 residues. Germline CDR1 reads MRHNA; CDR2 reads SNTAGT.

This sequence joins TRBV5-6 and TRBJ2-4; the D gene could be TRBD1 or TRBD2 (5 bases each). Germline V gene sequence: CDR1 SGHDT, CDR2 YYEEEE. Trimming pared 0 bases from V and 3 bases from J, leaving 7 bases between. The CDR3 spans 14 residues. The CDR3 reads CASSLGGNKNIQYF. DNA for the CDR3: TGTGCCAGCAGCTTGGGGGGGAACAAAAACATTCAGTACTTC.

This chain uses TRBV5-1 with TRBJ2-7; 9 bases line up with TRBD1. CDR3 length: 16 residues. The V and J ends lost 0 bases and 4 bases, in that order; junction bases with no gene match: 8. Germline V gene data show CDR1 as SGHRS and CDR2 as YFSETQ. DNA of the CDR3: TGCGCCAGCAGCTTGGTCCCTGGGGGGACAGGGTACGAGCAGTACTTC. It specifies CASSLVPGGTGYEQYF.

This clone was seen just once. The V and J genes are TRBV2 and TRBJ1-6, with D perhaps TRBD1 (5 bases). This CDR3 region has 15 residues. Per germline, CDR1 SNHLY and CDR2 FYNNEI. V lost 7 bases and J lost 2, with 12 bases in between. The CDR3 region has the DNA TGTGCCAGCACCCTAGCGGGGGCCTATAATTCACCCCTCCACTTT. Encoded protein: CASTLAGAYNSPLHF.

This sequence joins TRBV6-5 and TRBJ2-1; 10 positions match TRBD2. Germline CDR1 is MNHEY and CDR2 is SVGAGI. V dropped 6 bases and J dropped 7; count of bases not matched to a gene: 9. CDR3 length: 15 residues. The CDR3 DNA reads TGTGCCAGCAGGAGGATAGCGGGGGGAGTAAATGAGCAGTTCTTC. It translates to CASRRIAGGVNEQFF.

In this sample, this clone turned up a few times. Other DNA sequences in this specimen translate into the identical CDR3. This chain links TRBV5-5 with TRBJ1-4; D gene uncertain. Germline assignment: CDR1 SGHKS and CDR2 YYEKEE (reference sequence). Trimming took 0 bases from V and 4 from J, leaving 7 bases between them. CDR3 length equals 14 residues. In DNA, the CDR3 is TGTGCCAGCAGCTTGGGGCAGGTTAATGAAAAACTGTTTTTT. Translated: CASSLGQVNEKLFF.

The chain has TRBV19 and TRBJ1-4; TRBD1 aligns across 8 bases. The junction had 5 bases not matched to a gene; V was cut back by 5 bases and J by 6 bases. Per germline, CDR1 LNHDA and CDR2 SQIVND (reference sequence). This CDR3 comprises 14 residues. The DNA for the CDR3 is TGTGCCAGTAGTTTTCAGGGGGCAGATGAAAAACTGTTTTTT. This sequence encodes CASSFQGADEKLFF. Full variable domain (remainder filled in from reference TRBV19 and TRBJ1-4): DGGITQSPKYLFRKEGQNVTLSCEQNLNHDAMYWYRQDPGQGLRLIYYSQIVNDFQKGDIAEGYSVSREKKESFPLTVTSAQKNPTAFYLCASSFQGADEKLFFGSGTQLSVL.

This sequence joins TRBV5-1 and TRBJ2-3, with D unresolved. Germline CDR1 SGHRS, CDR2 YFSETQ. The CDR3 is 14 residues long. V dropped 4 bases and J dropped 0 bases, with 9 bases sitting between them. The CDR3 DNA reads TGCGCCAGCAGCCCACAGACTAGCACAGATACGCAGTATTTT. Residues: CASSPQTSTDTQYF. The complete variable domain, with remaining parts taken from reference TRBV5-1 and TRBJ2-3, reads KAGVTQTPRYLIKTRGQQVTLSCSPISGHRSVSWYQQTPGQGLQFLFEYFSETQRNKGNFPGRFSGRQFSNSRSEMNVSTLELGDSALYLCASSPQTSTDTQYFGPGTRLTVL.

This clone appeared a few times. V is TRBV19 and J is TRBJ1-6; 8 positions match TRBD1. Per the germline V gene, CDR1 is LNHDA and CDR2 is SQIVND (reference sequence). J gave up 7 bases and V 7 bases, and 9 bases lay outside the gene matches. This CDR3 comprises 15 residues. The DNA for the CDR3 is TGTGCCAGTAAGAACAGGGGGAGGGGCAATTCACCCCTCCACTTT. Translation gives CASKNRGRGNSPLHF.

The chain uses TRBV6-5 and TRBJ2-2; unclear D gene. Trimming left V 8 bases short and J 2 bases short, with 12 bases between. CDR1 and CDR2 from the germline V gene are MNHEY and SVGAGI. This CDR3 has 14 amino acids. The DNA of the CDR3 is TGTGCCAGCGTAGTCCGGCACAACACCGGGGAGCTGTTTTTT. As protein: CASVVRHNTGELFF.

The chain has TRBV14 and TRBJ2-2; 9 bases fit TRBD1. The CDR3 has 16 amino acids. Germline V CDR1 and CDR2: SGHDN, FVKESK. Unmatched junction bases numbered 9, after V lost 5 bases and J lost 5 bases. DNA for the CDR3: TGTGCCAGCAGCTTGCAGCGGACAGGGGTGACCGGGGAGCTGTTTTTT. Its translation is CASSLQRTGVTGELFF.

The chain links TRBV6-1 to TRBJ2-5; 11 nucleotides match TRBD2. This CDR3 contains 17 residues. The germline V gene encodes CDR1 MNHNS and CDR2 SASEGT. Losses at the gene ends were 2 bases for V and 5 bases for J; bases not matched to a gene: 10. The CDR3 loop reads CASSERISGGAKETQYF. The CDR3 bases are TGTGCCAGCAGTGAAAGGATTAGCGGGGGGGCAAAGGAGACCCAGTACTTC.

The chain is built from TRBV6-5 and TRBJ2-5; TRBD2 agrees at 10 bases. V was pared by 5 bases and J by 3 bases, with 6 bases of the junction left unmatched. The length of the CDR3 is 15 residues. Per the germline V gene, CDR1 is MNHEY and CDR2 is SVGAGI. The CDR3 region has the DNA TGTGCCAGCAGTCAAAGGACTAGCGGAAAAGAGACCCAGTACTTC. Encoded protein: CASSQRTSGKETQYF.

The rearrangement links TRBV21-1 to TRBJ2-5; TRBD1, the table's D call, was not compared with the DNA. TRBV21-1 is noted as a pseudogene. CDR3 length: 17 residues. CDR3 coding DNA: TGTGCCAGCAGCAAAGAGAGGCAGGGCCCAGGGGATAAGACCCAGTACTTC. Protein sequence: CASSKERQGPGDKTQYF.

CDR3 DNA: TGTGCCAGGATAGCGGGAGGTAGCAATGAGCAGTTCTTC. Protein sequence: CARIAGGSNEQFF. J is TRBJ2-1 and V is TRBV21-1; whether TRBD2, the table's D call, matches the DNA was not checked. TRBV21-1 constitutes a pseudogene. This CDR3 comprises 13 residues.

This clone was seen only a few times. This sequence joins TRBV7-2 and TRBJ1-1, with D uncertain. Germline loops: CDR1 SGHTA, CDR2 FQGNSA. CDR3 length: 14 amino acids. V was clipped by 2 bases and J by 4 bases, with 11 bases between them. CDR3 DNA sequence: TGTGCCAGCAGCTTAAGCCCTGTCCCCACTGAAGCTTTCTTT. This encodes CASSLSPVPTEAFF.

The chain carries TRBV6-5 and TRBJ2-1; D call uncertain. The CDR3 totals 16 residues. V dropped 0 bases and J dropped 3 bases, with 12 bases sitting between them. Per germline, CDR1 MNHEY and CDR2 SVGAGI. DNA of the CDR3: TGTGCCAGCAGTTACTCCTCTACCGTCGACTACAATGAGCAGTTCTTC. This sequence encodes CASSYSSTVDYNEQFF.

V is TRBV9 and J is TRBJ2-5; D remains unclear. The V end was cut by 0 bases, the J end by 5 bases, with 11 bases between. From germline, CDR1 is SGDLS and CDR2 YYNGEE. The CDR3 spans 14 residues. CDR3 bases: TGTGCCAGCAGCGTAGGCCCCCTTTCGGAGACCCAGTACTTC. This sequence encodes CASSVGPLSETQYF.

The gene calls are TRBV6-1 and TRBJ1-3; 9 nucleotides agree with TRBD1. V gave up 7 bases and J gave up 2 bases; unmatched junction bases: 6. The CDR3 totals 15 residues. Germline CDR1 and CDR2: MNHNS and SASEGT. CDR3 sequence: CASTRQGDAGNTIYF. For the CDR3, the DNA is TGTGCCAGCACCCGACAGGGGGATGCTGGAAACACCATATATTTT.

At least ten counts were recorded for this clone. The J gene is TRBJ2-5, the V gene TRBV6-1, with 8 bases matching TRBD2. J was trimmed by 3 bases and V by 6 bases; bases with no gene match: 6. The V gene's germline CDR1 is MNHNS and CDR2 SASEGT. This CDR3 has 14 amino acids. CDR3 nucleotides: TGTGCCAGCAGCCAACTAGCGGTTAAAGAGACCCAGTACTTC. Amino acid sequence: CASSQLAVKETQYF.

The chain couples TRBV18 to TRBJ1-3; D ambiguous. This CDR3 is 13 amino acids long. Germline CDR1 is KGHSH and CDR2 is LQKENI. V was trimmed by 6 bases and J by 5 bases, leaving 11 bases between them. The CDR3 DNA reads TGTGCCAGCTCTCCCTCCGAGAGAAACACCATATATTTT. Translated: CASSPSERNTIYF. Supplemented by reference TRBV18 and TRBJ1-3, the full variable domain reads NAGVMQNPRHLVRRRGQEARLRCSPMKGHSHVYWYRQLPEEGLKFMVYLQKENIIDESGMPKERFSAEFPKEGPSILRIQQVVRGDSAAYFCASSPSERNTIYFGEGSWLTVV.

The V gene is TRBV6-6, the J gene TRBJ2-7; D unclear. There are 13 residues in the CDR3. V lost 2 bases to trimming and J lost 2 bases, with 7 bases between them. Germline V gene data show CDR1 as MNHNY and CDR2 as SVGAGI (reference sequence). CDR3 in DNA: TGTGCCAGCAGTTACAGCAGGCCCTACGAGCAGTACTTC. Residues: CASSYSRPYEQYF.

V gene TRBV5-1 combines with J gene TRBJ2-1; 7 positions match TRBD1. CDR3 size: 15 residues. V dropped 3 bases and J dropped 2; count of bases not matched to a gene: 5. The germline V gene has CDR1 SGHRS and CDR2 YFSETQ. The CDR3 coding sequence is TGCGCCAGCAGCTCCACAGGGGCGACCTACAATGAGCAGTTCTTC. Protein product: CASSSTGATYNEQFF.

A single count supports this clone. The chain is built from TRBV7-9 and TRBJ2-7; tentatively, D is TRBD1 (5 bases). Between the trimmed V and J ends, which lost 6 bases and 0 bases, there was a span of 12 bases. The CDR3 spans 14 residues. From germline, CDR1 is SEHNR and CDR2 FQNEAQ (reference sequence). In DNA form, the CDR3 reads TGTGCCAGCAGTCGCCAGGGCGTCTCCTACGAGCAGTACTTC. The encoded protein is CASSRQGVSYEQYF.

The chain employs TRBV6-5 and TRBJ1-4; D not certain. Germline lookup yields CDR1 MNHEY and CDR2 SVGAGI. This CDR3 has 11 residues. V was pared by 6 bases and J by 7 bases, with 6 bases between. CDR3 sequence: CASRGFEKLFF. The CDR3 bases are TGTGCCAGCAGGGGCTTTGAAAAACTGTTTTTT.

As DNA, the CDR3 is TGTGCCAGCAGTTTGTACCACGGGGGGACAGGGGGCCCTCTTTCCTATGGCTACACCTTC. It yields the protein CASSLYHGGTGGPLSYGYTF. The chain links TRBV27 to TRBJ1-2, with 12 positions matching TRBD1. Germline V gives CDR1 MNHEY, CDR2 SMNVEV (reference sequence). This CDR3 is built from 20 residues. Losses at the gene ends were 3 bases for V and 4 bases for J; bases not matched to a gene: 18.

Notes on this clone: This specimen includes other DNA sequences encoding the same CDR3. The chain has TRBV18 and TRBJ1-1, with unresolved D. V lost 0 bases and J lost 2, with 4 bases in between. The CDR3 loop spans 13 amino acids. The germline V gene has CDR1 KGHSH and CDR2 LQKENI. CDR3 sequence (DNA): TGTGCCAGCTCACCACCGGGAAACACTGAAGCTTTCTTT. This gives the protein CASSPPGNTEAFF.

V gene TRBV14 combines with J gene TRBJ1-1; D gene ambiguous. The V end was cut by 1 base, the J end by 1 base, with 7 bases between. This CDR3 has 14 residues. The germline CDR1 and CDR2 sequences are SGHDN and FVKESK. CDR3 in DNA: TGTGCCAGCAGCCAAGTCCGGTCGAACACTGAAGCTTTCTTT. This gives the protein CASSQVRSNTEAFF.

This clone was observed a few times. The genes are TRBV28 and TRBJ1-6; TRBD1 matches 8 bases. Germline V gene data show CDR1 as MDHEN and CDR2 as SYDVKM. The CDR3 is made up of 15 amino acids. V lost 5 bases, J lost 5 bases, and 5 bases stayed unmatched. DNA of the CDR3: TGTGCCAGCAGTCCTGTGGACAGGGATAATTCACCCCTCCACTTT. Translated: CASSPVDRDNSPLHF.

The rearrangement uses TRBV5-1 and TRBJ1-1; no firm D call. The germline V gene encodes CDR1 SGHRS and CDR2 YFSETQ. V dropped 0 bases and J dropped 0 bases, with 6 bases sitting between them. The CDR3 length is 14 residues. The CDR3 spells CASSLDNLNTEAFF. CDR3 sequence (DNA): TGCGCCAGCAGCTTGGATAACTTGAACACTGAAGCTTTCTTT.

In this sample, this clone turned up a few times. The likely explanation is a read error, given a far larger clone one base away. The sample holds other DNA sequences that translate to the same CDR3. The V call is TRBV27, the J call TRBJ1-1; D call uncertain. This CDR3 contains 13 residues. The V gene lost 2 bases and the J gene lost 1 base, with 5 bases spanning the gap. Germline assignment: CDR1 MNHEY and CDR2 SMNVEV (reference sequence). CDR3 coding DNA: TGTGCCAGCAGTTTAGGCGGGAACACTGAAGCTTTCTTT. Encoded protein: CASSLGGNTEAFF.